This TCR beta chain is drawn from a study of blood T cell repertoires in COVID-19. Background on the study: COVID-19 samples collected from the United States, Italy and Spain covered acute and convalescent phases. T cells, B-cell-depleted T cells, or PBMCs supplied cDNA or gDNA.

Study processing details: Scientists estimated how many nucleated cells there were by amplifying reference gene primers. Libraries were prepared by immunoSEQ multiplex PCR; TCRdb keeps only in-frame clonotypes and omits some of them. V and J calls plus clone size are reproduced from that table; the DNA served to infer D and trimming. The sample yields about 57,000 clones, more than 85% seen once. In germline, CDR1 is LNHNV, CDR2 YYDKDF (reference sequence). The V gene end was trimmed by 5 bases and the J gene end by 6 bases; junction bases not matched to a gene: 7. The CDR3 has 15 residues. The TCR sequence derives from a man aged 55 to 70 with acute or convalescent COVID-19. This chain links TRBV15 with TRBJ1-4; 9 bases are shared with TRBD1. The specimen sequenced was peripheral blood. CDR3 coding DNA: TGTGCCACCAGCGACACAGGGGGCGCGGATGAAAAACTGTTTTTT. This codes for CATSDTGGADEKLFF. Full variable domain (remainder filled in from reference TRBV15 and TRBJ1-4): DAMVIQNPRYQVTQFGKPVTLSCSQTLNHNVMYWYQQKSSQAPKLLFHYYDKDFNNEADTPDNFQSRRPNTSFCFLDIRSPGLGDTAMYLCATSDTGGADEKLFFGSGTQLSVL.